These 30 T cell receptor beta chains originate from one sample sequenced in a study of post-analysis software for immune sequencing data. Antigen specificity for these receptors is unknown. The TCR beta cDNA libraries carried unique molecular identifiers. In TCRdb, the PCR reads were re-called with MiXCR into one record per CDR3 protein. The sample carries roughly 540,000 distinct CDR3 sequences, roughly 34% recorded once. Whole-study findings and limits: Comparison of patients with controls showed five TRBV segments more frequent in patients, TRBV5-6, TRBV5-1 and TRBV20-1 among them.

Sequencing used blood. These receptors all come from a girl younger than 18 with multiple sclerosis.

The genes are TRBV9 and TRBJ1-2, with D possibly being TRBD1 (5 bases). The CDR3 has 15 amino acids. V was clipped by 3 bases and J by 8 bases, with 20 bases between them. CDR1 is SGDLS, CDR2 YYNGEE, per germline. The CDR3 here is CASSAGGLTLAGYTF. CDR3 coding DNA: TGTGCCAGCAGCGCGGGGGGTCTTACCCTTGCCGGCTACACCTTC.

The chain uses TRBV5-1 and TRBJ2-3; D is ambiguous. The DNA end favors TRBJ1-5, so the J call may be wrong. CDR3 length: 12 amino acids. CDR1 is SGHRS, CDR2 YFSETQ, per germline. CDR3: CASSVSTDTQHF. DNA of the CDR3: TGCGCCAGCAGTGTAAGCACAGATACGCAGCATTTT.

This clonotype has only a few counts. The chain links TRBV5-1 to TRBJ1-4; 7 bases align to TRBD1. Germline loops: CDR1 SGHRS, CDR2 YFSETQ. Trimming cost V 4 bases and J 5 bases; bases outside gene matches: 14. The CDR3 contains 17 residues. The CDR3 reads CASSPRRIAGGNEKLFF. The CDR3 DNA reads as TGCGCCAGCAGCCCACGACGTATAGCAGGGGGGAATGAAAAACTGTTTTTT.

This chain connects TRBV5-1 to TRBJ1-2; a possible D gene is TRBD1 (5 bases). This CDR3 contains 15 residues. With 0 bases removed from V and 3 bases from J, the gap between germline ends came to 12 bases. In germline, CDR1 is SGHRS, CDR2 YFSETQ. The CDR3 bases are TGCGCCAGCAGCTTGGGACGGGGACTTGACTATGGCTACACCTTC. It translates to CASSLGRGLDYGYTF.

The chain combines TRBV6-1 with TRBJ1-2; D is unclear. This CDR3 has 14 residues. The ends were cut back, 5 bases at V and 8 bases at J, with 18 bases in the middle. Germline lookup yields CDR1 MNHNS and CDR2 SASEGT. CDR3 in DNA: TGTGCCAGCAGTAAATCCCAAGCAGTAGGGGGCTACACCTTC. It translates to CASSKSQAVGGYTF.

This clonotype showed up just a few times. The chain carries TRBV12-3 or TRBV12-4 and TRBJ2-1, with TRBD2 matching over 12 bases. The CDR3 consists of 14 residues. Trimming took 6 bases from V and 9 from J; bases not matched to a gene: 6. This chain's CDR3 is CASSRLAGVSEQFF. The CDR3 DNA reads as TGTGCCAGCAGCCGACTAGCGGGAGTCAGTGAGCAGTTCTTC.

There are a few counts of this clonotype. The genes are TRBV18 and TRBJ2-7; D remains ambiguous. Germline V gene lookup returns CDR1 KGHSH and CDR2 LQKENI. V shed 3 bases and J shed 2 bases, with 17 bases lying between them. The CDR3 contains 16 residues. The CDR3 protein is CASSPPTSPGAYEQYF. CDR3 nucleotides: TGTGCCAGCTCACCCCCTACATCCCCTGGCGCCTACGAGCAGTACTTC. Looking up the rest from reference TRBV18 and TRBJ2-7 gives the full variable domain: NAGVMQNPRHLVRRRGQEARLRCSPMKGHSHVYWYRQLPEEGLKFMVYLQKENIIDESGMPKERFSAEFPKEGPSILRIQQVVRGDSAAYFCASSPPTSPGAYEQYFGPGTRLTVT.

The chain couples TRBV11-2 to TRBJ2-1, with 7 bases aligning to TRBD1. Germline trimming cut 1 base from V and 6 bases from J; bases unmatched to any gene: 12. This CDR3 region has 17 residues. Germline CDR1 SGHAT, CDR2 FQNNGV. The CDR3 nucleotides are TGTGCCAGCAGCTTAGCCCCCCCGACGACAGGGATCAATGAGCAGTTCTTC. This codes for CASSLAPPTTGINEQFF.

This clonotype has only a few counts. The rearrangement uses TRBV6-5 and TRBJ1-1, with no clear D. The CDR3 spans 11 residues. Germline lookup yields CDR1 MNHEY and CDR2 SVGAGI. Trimming took 5 bases from V and 6 from J, leaving 7 bases between them. CDR3 sequence: CASSTPSEAFF. CDR3 bases: TGTGCCAGCAGTACCCCCTCTGAAGCTTTCTTT.

This clonotype has just a few counts. This rearrangement joins TRBV10-1 to TRBJ1-1; 9 bases align to TRBD1. Per germline, CDR1 WNHNN and CDR2 SYGVQD (reference sequence). The CDR3 runs 11 residues. Trimming took 5 bases from V and 10 from J; bases not matched to a gene: 2. The CDR3 DNA reads as TGCGCCAGCAGTACAGGGGGCACAGCTTTCTTT. This gives the protein CASSTGGTAFF.

This clonotype has more than one count but fewer than ten. The rearrangement uses TRBV10-1 and TRBJ2-1; 9 nucleotides align to TRBD2. Trimming cost V 3 bases and J 9 bases; bases outside gene matches: 6. The germline CDR1 and CDR2 sequences are WNHNN and SYGVQD (reference sequence). CDR3 length: 14 amino acids. The CDR3 region is CASSELAGDSEQFF. In DNA form, the CDR3 reads TGCGCCAGCAGTGAATTAGCGGGGGATAGTGAGCAGTTCTTC.

The chain combines TRBV3-1 with TRBJ1-4; D unclear. Between the trimmed V and J ends, which lost 2 bases and 0 bases, there was a span of 1 base. There are 13 residues in the CDR3. CDR1 and CDR2 (germline): LGHDT, YNNKEL (reference sequence). CDR3 sequence: CASSQPTNEKLFF. CDR3 DNA sequence: TGTGCCAGCAGCCAACCAACTAATGAAAAACTGTTTTTT.

A few counts support this clonotype. This chain links TRBV11-2 with TRBJ1-1; 7 bases are shared with TRBD1. Germline V gene lookup returns CDR1 SGHAT and CDR2 FQNNGV. The CDR3 consists of 15 residues. V was clipped by 4 bases and J by 10 bases; unmatched bases: 15. The CDR3 DNA is TGTGCCAGCAGCTCTCGACGACAGGGAGAGCAACGAGCTTTCTTT. It codes for CASSSRRQGEQRAFF.

The gene calls are TRBV6-5 and TRBJ2-6; D not certain. Germline V gene sequence: CDR1 MNHEY, CDR2 SVGAGI. Trimming shortened V by 0 bases and J by 0 bases, and 3 bases separated the two germline ends. This CDR3 is 15 amino acids long. Here the CDR3 DNA reads TGTGCCAGCAGTTACTCGCCCTCTGGGGCCAACGTCCTGACTTTC. This translates into CASSYSPSGANVLTF.

The V call is TRBV12-3 or TRBV12-4, the J call TRBJ2-3; 7 bases line up with TRBD2. V lost 2 bases, J lost 4 bases, and 6 bases stayed unmatched. The CDR3 has 15 amino acids. The CDR3 DNA reads as TGTGCCAGCAGTTTATCAGCGGGGATATCAGATACGCAGTATTTT. Translating it yields CASSLSAGISDTQYF.

This chain's CDR3 is CASSLEDSGANVLTF. The CDR3 nucleotides are TGCGCCAGCAGCTTGGAGGATTCTGGGGCCAACGTCCTGACTTTC. The chain has TRBV5-1 and TRBJ2-6; D is unresolved. V gave up 0 bases and J gave up 1 base, with 5 bases separating them. The CDR3 has 15 amino acids. Germline CDR1 SGHRS, CDR2 YFSETQ. The full variable domain, in which reference TRBV5-1 and TRBJ2-6 provide the parts outside the CDR3, is KAGVTQTPRYLIKTRGQQVTLSCSPISGHRSVSWYQQTPGQGLQFLFEYFSETQRNKGNFPGRFSGRQFSNSRSEMNVSTLELGDSALYLCASSLEDSGANVLTFGAGSRLTVL.

The table lists this clonotype with a few counts. This sequence joins TRBV9 and TRBJ1-5; 7 nucleotides match TRBD1. V trimming: 0 bases; J trimming: 8 bases; junction bases outside the gene matches: 8. The CDR3 runs to 15 residues. CDR1 and CDR2 (germline): SGDLS, YYNGEE. The CDR3 coding sequence is TGTGCCAGCAGCGTAGGATCCAGCCAGGGGGAGCCCCAGCATTTT. As protein: CASSVGSSQGEPQHF.

This clonotype showed up just a few times. The chain uses TRBV7-9 and TRBJ2-1; D uncertain. CDR3 length: 15 amino acids. V lost 8 bases, J lost 1 base, and 15 bases lay in between. Per germline, CDR1 SEHNR and CDR2 FQNEAQ (reference sequence). The CDR3 nucleotides read TGTGCCAGCCTTCGGGCCGGTAGTTCCTACAATGAGCAGTTCTTC. Its translation: CASLRAGSSYNEQFF.

This clonotype was seen more than once but under ten times. The chain has TRBV12-3 or TRBV12-4 and TRBJ1-2; tentative D call: TRBD1 (6 bases). V lost 5 bases and J 4 bases, leaving 20 bases between the germline ends. This CDR3 spans 16 amino acids. CDR3 in amino acids: CASSPKTGPLGYGYTF. CDR3 sequence (DNA): TGTGCCAGCAGTCCCAAGACAGGACCACTCGGCTATGGCTACACCTTC.

The chain uses TRBV6-1 and TRBJ1-4; possible D gene TRBD1, 5 bases. The CDR3 is 14 amino acids. Germline V gives CDR1 MNHNS, CDR2 SASEGT. Trimming stripped 2 bases from V and 5 bases from J, with 9 bases between. DNA for the CDR3: TGTGCCAGCAGTGAATGGGACGGGAATGAAAAACTGTTTTTT. It specifies CASSEWDGNEKLFF.

The rearrangement links TRBV14 to TRBJ2-5, with D perhaps matching TRBD1 (7 bases). The CDR3 totals 12 residues. With 11 bases removed from V and 0 bases from J, the gap between germline ends came to 10 bases. Per the germline V gene, CDR1 is SGHDN and CDR2 is FVKESK. DNA for the CDR3: TGTGCCTCAGGGGGGTACCAAGAGACCCAGTACTTC. It specifies CASGGYQETQYF.

The chain is built from TRBV12-3 or TRBV12-4 and TRBJ1-2, with D unresolved. Trimming left V 4 bases short and J 3 bases short, with 9 bases between. This CDR3 has 13 residues. CDR3 DNA: TGTGCCAGCAGTTATGACATGGACTATGGCTACACCTTC. Amino acid sequence: CASSYDMDYGYTF.

To note about this clonotype: One end of the junction does not line up with germline, which may come from a read error. This chain uses TRBV12-3 or TRBV12-4 with TRBJ2-3; no firm D call. This CDR3 is 16 amino acids long. The CDR3 is CASSPYWWSSTDAQYF. CDR3 sequence (DNA): TGTGCCAGCAGCCCATACTGGTGGTCCAGCACAGATGCGCAATATTTT.

The chain is built from TRBV7-2 and TRBJ2-1; TRBD2 matches 12 bases. Germline V CDR1 and CDR2: SGHTA, FQGNSA. With 8 bases clipped from V and 9 bases from J, the junction kept 11 bases outside the gene matches. There are 15 residues in the CDR3. As DNA, the CDR3 is TGTGCCAGCGCTGAAGTGACTAGCGGGGGTGGTGAGCAGTTCTTC. The encoded protein is CASAEVTSGGGEQFF.

The chain couples TRBV7-3 to TRBJ2-1; TRBD2 matches 7 bases. V was pared by 5 bases and J by 0 bases, with 7 bases of the junction left unmatched. The CDR3 extends over 16 amino acids. The germline gives CDR1 SGHTA, CDR2 FQGTGA. CDR3 in amino acids: CASSPYGGGSYNEQFF. In DNA, the CDR3 is TGTGCCAGCAGCCCCTATGGGGGGGGCTCCTACAATGAGCAGTTCTTC.

This clonotype came up a few times. The chain carries TRBV7-9 and TRBJ1-1, with D maybe TRBD1 (6 bases). In germline, CDR1 is SEHNR, CDR2 FQNEAQ (reference sequence). V was cut by 2 bases and J by 5 bases, with 12 bases left in between. The CDR3 has 14 residues. The CDR3 nucleotides are TGTGCCAGCAGCTTATTCGAGGGGGGGACTGAAGCTTTCTTT. Translation gives CASSLFEGGTEAFF.

This clonotype was observed a few times. The V call is TRBV7-3, the J call TRBJ2-5, with a weak D call TRBD1 (5 bases). CDR1 SGHTA and CDR2 FQGTGA come from the germline V gene. This CDR3 is 13 amino acids long. V lost 0 bases and J 9 bases, leaving 11 bases between the germline ends. The CDR3 loop reads CASSLTPRVAQYF. The CDR3 DNA is TGTGCCAGCAGCTTAACGCCCAGGGTGGCCCAGTACTTC.

In its sample, this clonotype was seen a few times. This chain connects TRBV6-5 to TRBJ2-1; 8 bases are shared with TRBD1. After removal of 10 bases from V and 4 bases from J, the junction contained 3 bases not matched to a gene. From germline, CDR1 is MNHEY and CDR2 SVGAGI. CDR3 size: 12 residues. The DNA for the CDR3 is TGTGCCACAGGGGGCGTTTACAATGAGCAGTTCTTC. Residues: CATGGVYNEQFF.

The CDR3 is CASTNAGSTEAFF. CDR3 in DNA: TGTGCCAGCACCAACGCGGGGAGTACTGAAGCTTTCTTT. The chain joins TRBV6-5 to TRBJ1-1; no firm D call. The CDR3 has 13 residues. V gave up 7 bases and J gave up 5 bases, with 14 bases separating them. Germline V CDR1 and CDR2: MNHEY, SVGAGI.

This clonotype appeared a few times. The gene calls are TRBV7-2 and TRBJ2-1, with D hard to call. The CDR3 length is 14 residues. V lost 4 bases and J lost 8, with 15 bases in between. CDR1 SGHTA and CDR2 FQGNSA come from the germline V gene. In DNA, the CDR3 is TGTGCCAGCAGCTCCGGTTGGAGTGGGGATGAGCAGTTCTTC. It translates to CASSSGWSGDEQFF.